This record concerns one T cell receptor (beta chain) sequence. The sample originates from a study of blood T cell repertoires in COVID-19. Study details: Samples of COVID-19 (acute and convalescent) were obtained from the United States, Italy and Spain. T cells, B-cell-depleted T cells, or PBMCs supplied cDNA or gDNA.

The CDR3 extends over 17 amino acids. Trimming removed 2 bases from V and 1 base from J; junction bases left unmatched: 9. Looked up from germline, CDR1 is MNHNS and CDR2 is SASEGT. Original processing methods: From reference gene primer amplification, estimates of nucleated cell counts were derived. Libraries were prepared by immunoSEQ multiplex PCR; TCRdb keeps only in-frame clonotypes and omits some of them. V, J and clone size reflect that table, while D and trimming were determined from the DNA. The sample records approximately 98,000 clones, about 84% being singletons. Material for sequencing was peripheral blood. The chain combines TRBV6-1 with TRBJ1-2; 8 bases fit TRBD1. The TCR originated in a woman of 80 years or more with acute or convalescent COVID-19. The CDR3 DNA is TGTGCCAGCAGTGAATTGGCGGGACAGGCCTTTAACTATGGCTACACCTTC. As protein: CASSELAGQAFNYGYTF.